This passage covers 19 T cell receptor beta chains from one sample sequenced in a study of CD8+CD57+ T cells in acquired aplastic anemia. In patients chosen for sequencing, flow cytometry had shown CD8+CD57+ cell expansion. TCR beta VDJ and CDR3 were profiled, and genomic DNA was the template. TCRdb processed the reads anew with MiXCR; each CDR3 protein has one entry. The table lists 260,000 or so distinct CDR3 sequences, roughly 80% of them singletons. Sequenced material: sorted CD4+, CD8+, or CD8+CD57+ T cells (not recorded which) from PBMCs. The source of these receptors is a human donor with aplastic anemia.

The chain carries TRBV7-6 and TRBJ1-1; D remains ambiguous. Between the trimmed V and J ends, which lost 4 bases and 11 bases, there was a span of 23 bases. CDR3 size: 15 residues. Per germline, CDR1 SGHVS and CDR2 FNYEAQ. Written as DNA, the CDR3 is TGTGCCAGCAGCTGTGCTCCTATAATTCACCCCTCCGCTTTCTTT. It is translated as CASSCAPIIHPSAFF.

As to this clonotype: The junction differs from germline at one of its ends, possibly a read error. The CDR3 region is CATSLSRARGTQYF. For the CDR3, the DNA is TGTGCCACCAGCTTAAGCCGCGCGCGGGGGACCCAGTACTTC. V usage is TRBV5-1 and J usage is TRBJ2-5; D may be TRBD2 (6 bases). CDR3 length: 14 residues. Germline-derived CDR1 and CDR2 are SGHRS and YFSETQ. Full variable domain (outside the CDR3, taken from reference TRBV5-1 and TRBJ2-5): KAGVTQTPRYLIKTRGQQVTLSCSPISGHRSVSWYQQTPGQGLQFLFEYFSETQRNKGNFPGRFSGRQFSNSRSEMNVSTLELGDSALYLCATSLSRARGTQYFGPGTRLLVL.

The V gene is TRBV13, the J gene TRBJ2-7; 8 bases line up with TRBD2. Germline assignment: CDR1 PRHDT and CDR2 FYEKMQ (reference sequence). V dropped 0 bases and J dropped 5; count of bases not matched to a gene: 6. CDR3 length equals 15 residues. For the CDR3, the DNA is TGTGCCAGCAGCTTAGGGGGAGCGGGGGCCCACGAGCAGTACTTC. This gives the protein CASSLGGAGAHEQYF.

This clonotype was counted at least ten times. CDR3 bases: TGTGCCAGCTCGCTATTCCGACGGGATGAAAAACTGTTTTTT. The encoded protein is CASSLFRRDEKLFF. The chain carries TRBV6-2 or TRBV6-3 and TRBJ1-4; D is unclear. Germline CDR1 and CDR2: MNHEY and SVGEGT. Trimming shortened V by 8 bases and J by 6 bases, and 16 bases separated the two germline ends. The CDR3 length is 14 residues.

This clonotype has a single count. The J gene is TRBJ1-2, the V gene TRBV11-2; the D gene is possibly TRBD1 (5 bases). Per the germline V gene, CDR1 is SGHAT and CDR2 is FQNNGV. The ends were cut back, 5 bases at V and 3 bases at J, with 13 bases in the middle. The CDR3 loop spans 14 amino acids. The CDR3 region is CASSRGRTYYGYTF. CDR3 DNA: TGTGCCAGCAGCCGGGGACGTACGTACTATGGCTACACCTTC.

This CDR3 is CASGDGGTGNTEAFF. CDR3 nucleotide sequence: TGTGCCAGCGGCGACGGGGGCACAGGGAACACTGAAGCTTTCTTT. This chain uses TRBV2 with TRBJ1-1, with a weak D call TRBD1 (6 bases). This CDR3 is built from 15 residues. Germline assignment: CDR1 SNHLY and CDR2 FYNNEI. The V gene lost 8 bases and the J gene lost 1 base, with 17 bases spanning the gap.

For this clonotype: One junction end disagrees with the germline gene, perhaps due to a read error. V is TRBV9 and J is TRBJ2-3; either TRBD1 or TRBD2 may supply D (6 bases each). Germline V gene data show CDR1 as SGDLS and CDR2 as YYNGEE. The CDR3 consists of 14 residues. CDR3: CASSAGDWPTSSNF. CDR3 sequence (DNA): TGTGCCAGCAGCGCAGGGGACTGGCCTACGAGCAGTAATTTT.

Comment on this clonotype: Sequence at one end of the junction differs from germline and may be a read error. The CDR3 bases are TGTGCCAGCAGCTCAGCCAGAGGGCTATCACCCCTCTACTTT. Its protein is CASSSARGLSPLYF. This chain uses TRBV7-6 with TRBJ1-6; no definite D call. Looked up from germline, CDR1 is SGHVS and CDR2 is FNYEAQ. CDR3 size: 14 residues.

Regarding this clonotype: An end of the junction does not agree with germline; a read error may underlie this. The gene calls are TRBV7-8 and TRBJ2-3, with D perhaps assigned TRBD1 or TRBD2 (6 bases each). This CDR3 is 13 amino acids long. Germline V lookup: CDR1 SGHVS, CDR2 FQNEAQ. The CDR3 here is CASGDGGSATPYF. The CDR3 nucleotides read TGTGCCAGCGGGGACGGGGGCAGTGCTACGCCGTATTTT.

Of note for this clonotype: The conserved phenylalanine or tryptophan normally closing the CDR3 is absent here, so this likely arose from a read error. The DNA is omitted, as the CDR3 cannot be located on it reliably, and the CDR3 follows TCRdb's listing. This sequence joins TRBV7-9 and TRBJ2-3. The CDR3 is 13 residues long, ends included. CDR1 is SEHNR and CDR2 is FQNEAQ in the germline V gene (reference sequence). This CDR3 is CASGDGRTDTQDL.

In the case of this clonotype: As the CDR3 is not closed by the conserved phenylalanine or tryptophan, this likely results from a read error. Because the CDR3's place on the DNA is in doubt, the DNA is left out and the CDR3 is given as listed by TCRdb. This CDR3 is CASSPGTADHTYT. V usage is TRBV7-9 and J usage is TRBJ2-3; the table assigns TRBD1, which was not confirmed against the DNA. CDR1 is SEHNR and CDR2 is FQNEAQ in the germline V gene (reference sequence). The CDR3 length equals 13 residues, ends included.

The rearrangement links TRBV9 to TRBJ2-7; 8 bases align to TRBD1. The germline gives CDR1 SGDLS, CDR2 YYNGEE. V gave up 3 bases and J gave up 2 bases; unmatched junction bases: 16. The CDR3 has 18 amino acids. The CDR3 nucleotides are TGTGCCAGCAGCGACCGGACAGGGAACACCGGGGAGCCCTACGAGCAGTACGTC. Amino acids: CASSDRTGNTGEPYEQYV.

Comments on this clonotype: No conserved phenylalanine or tryptophan ends this CDR3, so it is likely a read error. The chain combines TRBV7-3 with TRBJ2-3; the D gene is possibly TRBD2 (5 bases). Trimming took 9 bases from V and 6 from J, leaving 13 bases between them. CDR3 length: 12 amino acids. Germline-derived CDR1 and CDR2 are SGHTA and FQGTGA. CDR3 coding DNA: TGTGCCAGTAGCGTAGGGTCTGATACGCAGTATCTT. Translating it yields CASSVGSDTQYL.

This clonotype was counted only a few times. The chain is built from TRBV5-8 and TRBJ2-7; 10 nucleotides align to TRBD1. V was clipped by 4 bases and J by 6 bases; unmatched bases: 10. CDR3 length: 15 residues. CDR1 is SGHTS, CDR2 YDEGEE, per germline. CDR3 loop: CASSLSRGQGVEQYF. The CDR3 DNA reads TGTGCCAGCAGCCTGTCGAGAGGACAGGGGGTCGAGCAGTACTTC.

CDR3 loop: CSASSCVPGHTEAFF. DNA of the CDR3: TGCAGTGCCAGTAGTTGCGTACCCGGGCACACTGAAGCTTTCTTT. This chain joins TRBV20-1 and TRBJ1-1; D is undetermined. V lost 6 bases, J lost 3 bases, and 20 bases lay in between. Germline V gene sequence: CDR1 DFQATT, CDR2 SNEGSKA (reference sequence). The CDR3 length is 15 residues.

This clonotype was counted a single time. A read error may be the cause here, since a much bigger clone is one base away. The chain recombines TRBV7-9 with TRBJ1-5; D may be TRBD1 (6 bases). V lost 4 bases and J 1 base, leaving 8 bases between the germline ends. The germline V gene has CDR1 SEHNR and CDR2 FQNEAQ (reference sequence). The CDR3 runs to 14 residues. The CDR3 sequence: CASSWTVSNQPQHF. CDR3 sequence (DNA): TGTGCCAGCAGCTGGACAGTGAGCAATCAGCCCCAGCATTTT.

The count of this clonotype is one. The CDR3 here is CASGQEGLAGKNEQFF. Here the CDR3 DNA reads TGTGCCAGCGGGCAAGAGGGACTAGCGGGAAAAAATGAGCAGTTCTTC. The chain combines TRBV6-5 with TRBJ2-1; 13 positions agree with TRBD2. CDR1 and CDR2 from the germline V gene are MNHEY and SVGAGI. There are 16 residues in the CDR3. V was pared by 8 bases and J by 7 bases, with 11 bases of the junction left unmatched.

Concerning this clonotype: This CDR3 is missing its conserved last phenylalanine or tryptophan, likely due to a read error. No DNA is shown, since the ends of the CDR3 on it are uncertain; the CDR3 is the one TCRdb lists. The chain is built from TRBV7-9 and TRBJ2-3; no check of the table's D call, TRBD1, against the DNA was made. The V gene's germline CDR1 is SEHNR and CDR2 FQNEAQ (reference sequence). From its first to its last residue, the CDR3 has 13 amino acids. The CDR3 spells CASSPGAGDPTDT.

The chain couples TRBV2 to TRBJ2-2, with a possible D match to TRBD1 (5 bases). This CDR3 spans 13 amino acids. V lost 8 bases and J 4 bases, leaving 11 bases between the germline ends. The germline V gene encodes CDR1 SNHLY and CDR2 FYNNEI. The CDR3 sequence is CASGYRGTGELFF. As DNA, the CDR3 is TGTGCCAGCGGTTATAGGGGCACCGGGGAGCTGTTTTTT.